This TCR beta chain was identified during a study of identical twins. Regarding the study as a whole: Analyses of zero insertions could be partly confounded by invariant MAIT and iNKT cells.

V was clipped by 0 bases and J by 1 base, with 12 bases between them. CDR1 is DFQATT and CDR2 is SNEGSKA in the germline V gene (reference sequence). This CDR3 has 15 residues. On this clonotype: Its matching antigen is unknown.

There were only healthy Caucasians among the donors. TCRdb itself ran the 5' RACE reads through MiXCR, one entry per CDR3 protein. Seen here are about 1.7 million distinct CDR3 sequences, roughly a third observed once, and the top ten hold about 0.27%. The TCR originated in a newborn girl in good health. J is TRBJ1-1 and V is TRBV20-1, with a possible D match to TRBD1 (5 bases). The source material was cord blood. Written as DNA, the CDR3 is TGCAGTGCTAGAGAGCTGGCAGGGAGGAACACTGAAGCTTTCTTT. Its translation is CSARELAGRNTEAFF.